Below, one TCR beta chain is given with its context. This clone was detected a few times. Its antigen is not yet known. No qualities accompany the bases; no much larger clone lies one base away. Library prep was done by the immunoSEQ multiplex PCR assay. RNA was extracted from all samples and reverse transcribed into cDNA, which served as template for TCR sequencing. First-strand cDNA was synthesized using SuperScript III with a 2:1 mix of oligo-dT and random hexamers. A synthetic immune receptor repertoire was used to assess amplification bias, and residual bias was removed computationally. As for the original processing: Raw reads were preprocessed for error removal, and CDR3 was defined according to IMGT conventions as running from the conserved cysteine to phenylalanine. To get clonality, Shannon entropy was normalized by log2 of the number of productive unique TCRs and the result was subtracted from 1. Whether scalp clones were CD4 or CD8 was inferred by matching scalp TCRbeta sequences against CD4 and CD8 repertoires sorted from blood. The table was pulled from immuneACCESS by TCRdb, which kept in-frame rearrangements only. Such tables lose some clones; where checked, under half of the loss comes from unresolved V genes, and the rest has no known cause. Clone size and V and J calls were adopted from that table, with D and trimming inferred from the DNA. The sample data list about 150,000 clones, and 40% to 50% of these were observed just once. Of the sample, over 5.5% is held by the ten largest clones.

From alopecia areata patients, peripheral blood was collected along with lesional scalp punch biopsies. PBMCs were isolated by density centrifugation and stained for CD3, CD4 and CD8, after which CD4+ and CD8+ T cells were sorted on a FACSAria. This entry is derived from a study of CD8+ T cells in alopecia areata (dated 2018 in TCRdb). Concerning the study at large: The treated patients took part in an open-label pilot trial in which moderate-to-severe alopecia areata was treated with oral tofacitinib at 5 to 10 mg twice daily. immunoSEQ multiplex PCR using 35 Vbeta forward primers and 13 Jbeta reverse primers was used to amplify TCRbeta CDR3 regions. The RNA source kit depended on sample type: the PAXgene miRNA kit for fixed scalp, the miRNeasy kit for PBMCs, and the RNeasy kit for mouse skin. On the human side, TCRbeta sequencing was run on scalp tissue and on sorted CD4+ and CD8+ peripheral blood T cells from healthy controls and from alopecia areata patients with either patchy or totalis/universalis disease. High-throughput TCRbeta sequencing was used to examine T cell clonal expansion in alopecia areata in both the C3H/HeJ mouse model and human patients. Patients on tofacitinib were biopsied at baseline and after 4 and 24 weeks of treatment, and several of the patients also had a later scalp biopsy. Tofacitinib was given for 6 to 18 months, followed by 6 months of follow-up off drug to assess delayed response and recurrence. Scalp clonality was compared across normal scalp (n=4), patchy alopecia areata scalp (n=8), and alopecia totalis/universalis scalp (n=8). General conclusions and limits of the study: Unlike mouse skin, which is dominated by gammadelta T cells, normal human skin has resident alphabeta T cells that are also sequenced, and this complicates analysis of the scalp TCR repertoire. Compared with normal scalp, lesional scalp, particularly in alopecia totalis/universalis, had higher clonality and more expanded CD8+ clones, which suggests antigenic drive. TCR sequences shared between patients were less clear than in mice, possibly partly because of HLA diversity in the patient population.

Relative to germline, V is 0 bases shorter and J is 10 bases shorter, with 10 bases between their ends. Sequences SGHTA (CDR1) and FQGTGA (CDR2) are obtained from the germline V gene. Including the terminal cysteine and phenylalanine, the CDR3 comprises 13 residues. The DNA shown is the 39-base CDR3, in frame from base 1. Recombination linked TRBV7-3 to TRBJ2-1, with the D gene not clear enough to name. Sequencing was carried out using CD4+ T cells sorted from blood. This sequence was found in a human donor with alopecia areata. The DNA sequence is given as TGTGCCAGCAGCTTAACCGCCGGGTCGGAGCAGTTCTTC. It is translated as CASSLTAGSEQFF.